A selection of T cell receptor beta chains follows, all from one sample in a study of blood T cell repertoires in COVID-19. The assay was immunoSEQ multiplex PCR, and TCRdb's table has in-frame clones only and misses some. This repertoire shows a few hundred thousand clones, more than 75% found once; its top ten account for over 9.5%. The sequencing input was PBMCs or T cells enriched from blood (not recorded which). The receptors stem from a woman aged 18-30 years who had recovered from COVID-19. CDR3s include the opening cysteine and the closing phenylalanine or tryptophan. Fields, in order: V gene, CDR3 length, D gene, clone size, J gene, CDR3 DNA, CDR3 protein. D genes are given only for firm matches. The size of a clone is reported for some rows only, either as once, few or many, or as a class for expanded clones.

TRBV28,13,NA,NA,TRBJ1-2,TGTGCCAGCAGGCCAGAGGAAGACTATGGCTACACCTTC,CASRPEEDYGYTF
TRBV5-1,17,TRBD1,once,TRBJ2-5,TGCGCCAGCAGCTTGGGGGTGACAGGGGCCTTCCAAGAGACCCAGTACTTC,CASSLGVTGAFQETQYF
TRBV5-5,14,NA,NA,TRBJ1-1,TGTGCCAGCAGCGCAACTTGGGGGGTTACTGAAGCTTTCTTT,CASSATWGVTEAFF
TRBV28,18,TRBD2,NA,TRBJ2-4,TGTGCCAGCAGTTTTAACCTTAGCGGGAGGGTAGCCAAAAACATTCAGTACTTC,CASSFNLSGRVAKNIQYF
TRBV7-9,16,NA,NA,TRBJ2-7,TGTGCCAGCAGCCCCCCCCGGGCTGGGAGCTCCTACGAGCAGTACTTC,CASSPPRAGSSYEQYF
TRBV12-5,15,TRBD1,NA,TRBJ2-2,TGTGCTAGTGGTCTGGGACAGATCAACACCGGGGAGCTGTTTTTT,CASGLGQINTGELFF
TRBV6-6,12,NA,NA,TRBJ1-2,TGTGCCAGCAGCAGACAGACATATGGCTACACCTTC,CASSRQTYGYTF
TRBV28,15,TRBD1,NA,TRBJ2-7,TGTGCCAGCAGTTTAAGGGACAGGGGTTTGAACGAGCAGTACTTC,CASSLRDRGLNEQYF
TRBV5-1,16,NA,NA,TRBJ1-4,TGCGCCAGCAGCTTGGGCGCTAGCGGGGCTAATGAAAAACTGTTTTTT,CASSLGASGANEKLFF
TRBV29-1,10,NA,once,TRBJ1-1,TGCAGCGGCGGGGGGACTGAAGCTTTCTTT,CSGGGTEAFF
TRBV19,17,NA,NA,TRBJ2-5,TGTGCCAGTAGTATAGAGGGCGGGGCAGAAACCTCCACGACCCAGTACTTC,CASSIEGGAETSTTQYF
TRBV5-8,13,TRBD1,few,TRBJ2-1,TGTGCCAGCAGGCCATCCGGGACAGGGGAGCAGTTCTTC,CASRPSGTGEQFF
TRBV6-5,15,TRBD1,NA,TRBJ1-4,TGTGCCAGCAGTCCCCGGACAGGGGGGGATGAAAAACTGTTTTTT,CASSPRTGGDEKLFF
TRBV3-1/TRBV3-2,16,NA,once,TRBJ1-4,TGTGCCAGCAGCCCCGGGCCTCAGGGAAACAATGAAAAACTGTTTTTT,CASSPGPQGNNEKLFF
TRBV30,13,TRBD1,NA,TRBJ1-4,TGTGCCTGGGCGGGACAGTCTAATGAAAAACTGTTTTTT,CAWAGQSNEKLFF
TRBV28,14,NA,NA,TRBJ2-1,TGTGCCAGCAGTTTGGGGGGGCGAAAAGGTGAGCAGTTCTTC,CASSLGGRKGEQFF
TRBV2,12,NA,NA,TRBJ1-2,TGTGCCAGCAGTGAAGGGGGAGACGGCTACACCTTC,CASSEGGDGYTF
TRBV7-6,17,TRBD2,NA,TRBJ2-5,TGTGCCAGCAGCCCATCAGCAGGACTAGCGGGAGTAGAGACCCAGTACTTC,CASSPSAGLAGVETQYF
TRBV6-1,15,NA,NA,TRBJ1-3,TGTGCCAGCAGTGAAGTGTGGGCCTCTGGAAACACCATATATTTT,CASSEVWASGNTIYF
TRBV7-2,16,NA,NA,TRBJ2-3,TGTGCCAGCAGCCAGTTTGTAGCGAGCAGCACAGATACGCAGTATTTT,CASSQFVASSTDTQYF
TRBV9,14,TRBD1,once,TRBJ1-6,TGTGCCAGCAGCGGAACAGGGGGGAATTCACCCCTCCACTTT,CASSGTGGNSPLHF
TRBV5-4,16,TRBD1,NA,TRBJ2-6,TGTGCCAGCAGCTCTGGACAGGCCCAAGGGGCCAACGTCCTGACTTTC,CASSSGQAQGANVLTF
TRBV19,18,NA,once,TRBJ1-1,TGTGCCAGTAGTATGATGGCCTGGGGGGGTGGGATGAACACTGAAGCTTTCTTT,CASSMMAWGGGMNTEAFF
TRBV6-1,16,NA,NA,TRBJ2-6,TGTGCCAGCAGTGCATCTTGGACAGCGGGGGCCAACGTCCTGACTTTC,CASSASWTAGANVLTF
TRBV5-1,15,NA,NA,TRBJ2-5,TGCGCCAGCAGCCTGGGTGTCTCGGGTCAAGAGACCCAGTACTTC,CASSLGVSGQETQYF
TRBV9,17,TRBD1,NA,TRBJ1-2,TGTGCCAGCAGCGTAGTCACAACCGGGACAGGGGTTCCTGGCTACACCTTC,CASSVVTTGTGVPGYTF
TRBV27,15,NA,NA,TRBJ2-1,TGTGCCAGCAGTTTGAGTAGCCCCTTATACAATGAGCAGTTCTTC,CASSLSSPLYNEQFF
TRBV7-8,16,NA,NA,TRBJ1-2,TGTGCCAGCAGCTCTACCCCGGCTCGGGCGGGCTATGGCTACACCTTC,CASSSTPARAGYGYTF
TRBV5-1,16,TRBD2,NA,TRBJ2-3,TGCGCCAGCAGCGGAACCCCGGGACTAGGCACAGATACGCAGTATTTT,CASSGTPGLGTDTQYF
TRBV5-4,16,TRBD1,NA,TRBJ2-7,TGTGCCAGCAGCTTAGGTACCAGGACAGGCCGCTACGAGCAGTACTTC,CASSLGTRTGRYEQYF
TRBV24-1,16,TRBD1,NA,TRBJ1-5,TGTGCCACCAGTGGGGACAGCCGCAGGAGCAATCAGCCCCAGCATTTT,CATSGDSRRSNQPQHF